One and the same sample provided the 3 T cell receptor beta chains below, sequenced in a study of Ad26.COV2.S vaccination and SARS-CoV-2 variants. The treatment is: some 19 received Ad26.COV2.S at low or high dose, single or two shots; about 5 received placebo; per-sample allocation not given. Sample collection was performed on day 63 after the first vaccine or placebo injection. Sequencing used immunoSEQ multiplex PCR; TCRdb keeps in-frame clones, though not all of them. The data contain approximately 420,000 clones, approximately 88% of them singletons. Sequencing was performed on peripheral blood, taken in a trial of Ad26.COV2.S vaccine versus placebo. The source is a person aged 18-65 years who received the Ad26.COV2.S COVID-19 vaccine or a placebo.

In its sample, this clone was seen a few times. The rearrangement links TRBV9 to TRBJ2-7, with a weak D call TRBD1 (6 bases). V shed 5 bases and J shed 6 bases, with 18 bases lying between them. The germline gives CDR1 SGDLS, CDR2 YYNGEE. The length of the CDR3 is 14 residues. The CDR3, as DNA: TGTGCCAGCAGTCCCGGGACAAAGGCGTCCGAGCAGTACTTC. Translating gives CASSPGTKASEQYF.

This chain uses TRBV7-9 with TRBJ2-2; D is perhaps TRBD2 (5 bases). CDR1 is SEHNR, CDR2 FQNEAQ, per germline (reference sequence). This CDR3 has 12 residues. Trimming removed 3 bases at V and 6 bases at J, with 5 bases between. The CDR3 sequence is CASSLEAGELFF. For the CDR3, the DNA is TGTGCCAGCAGCTTGGAGGCCGGGGAGCTGTTTTTT.

The J gene is TRBJ1-5, the V gene TRBV2; 9 positions match TRBD1. The CDR3 contains 14 residues. Germline V gene lookup returns CDR1 SNHLY and CDR2 FYNNEI. J was trimmed by 2 bases and V by 6 bases; bases with no gene match: 2. CDR3 residues: CASSRTGGNQPQHF. The CDR3 DNA follows: TGTGCCAGCAGCCGGACAGGGGGCAATCAGCCCCAGCATTTT.